This is a list of T cell receptor beta chains from one sample in a study of human T cells and chemical hapten exposure. MiXCR was run by TCRdb on the RACE reads, yielding one entry per CDR3 protein. The repertoire consists of tens of thousands of distinct CDR3 sequences, with around 4.1% occurring once and the leading ten covering roughly 1.7%. Sequencing input: whole blood. The receptors were sampled from a female donor in good health. Some clones in this sample may be carry-over from other donors' samples. Each CDR3 is given with its conserved first and last residue. The order of the fields is CDR3 DNA, CDR3 protein, J gene, D gene, V gene, clone size. A D gene is named only where the DNA matches it firmly. Clone size is stated in some rows and not others, as once, few, many or a class when expanded.

TGCAGCGCGGTGGAGGAGTACTATGGCTACACCTTC,CSAVEEYYGYTF,TRBJ1-2,.,TRBV29-1,many
TGCAGTGCCATTCAGGGGCCCTACGAGCAGTACTTC,CSAIQGPYEQYF,TRBJ2-7,.,TRBV20-1,many
TGTGCCAGCAGTCCAGCGGGGCTAGCCAAAAACATTCAGTACTTC,CASSPAGLAKNIQYF,TRBJ2-4,TRBD2,TRBV25-1,many
TGTGCCAGTAGTTACGGGGTCTCCAACACAGATACGCAGTATTTT,CASSYGVSNTDTQYF,TRBJ2-3,.,TRBV19,many
TGTGCCAGCAGCCAGACAGGGTGGACGGCCTACGAGCAGTACTTC,CASSQTGWTAYEQYF,TRBJ2-7,TRBD1,TRBV7-2,many
TGTGCCAGCAGTCCCGTGCAGTTTATTGCACGAACCTTC,CASSPVQFIARTF,TRBJ1-2,.,TRBV2,many
TGCAGTGCTGGGGGACGGCTAGCCAAAAACATTCAGTACTTC,CSAGGRLAKNIQYF,TRBJ2-4,.,TRBV20-1,many
TGCAGTGCTAGGACCCGGGACAGGGTCTATGGCTACACCTTC,CSARTRDRVYGYTF,TRBJ1-2,TRBD1,TRBV20-1,.
TGCAGCGTTGAAGGCAGGGGAAACTATGGCTACACCTTC,CSVEGRGNYGYTF,TRBJ1-2,.,TRBV29-1,many
TGTGCCAGCAGCCAAGACGGGACAGGGACACTGAAAACTTTCTTT,CASSQDGTGTLKTFF,TRBJ1-1,TRBD1,TRBV4-2,many
TGCAGCGTTGACGCAGGGAATGGAAACACCATATATTTT,CSVDAGNGNTIYF,TRBJ1-3,.,TRBV29-1,many
TGTGCCAGCAGTGACGGGCCGCTTAGTTATGGCTACACCTTC,CASSDGPLSYGYTF,TRBJ1-2,.,TRBV2,many
TGCAGCGCCCAATACCAACGAGGGACCCAGTACTTC,CSAQYQRGTQYF,TRBJ2-5,.,TRBV29-1,few
TGTGCCAGCAGTCCTGCAGCCAAAAACATTCAGTACTTC,CASSPAAKNIQYF,TRBJ2-4,.,TRBV28,many
TGTGCCAGCGCGCCAAAAGGTGTTGACACCGGGGAGCTGTTTTTT,CASAPKGVDTGELFF,TRBJ2-2,.,TRBV6-4,few
TGTGCCAGCAGCCCTCTAGCGGGGAGCGACACAGATACGCAGTATTTT,CASSPLAGSDTDTQYF,TRBJ2-3,TRBD2,TRBV3-1,few
TGTGCCAGCAGTATACAGGGGGCAGATACGCAGTATTTT,CASSIQGADTQYF,TRBJ2-3,TRBD1,TRBV6-2/TRBV6-3,few
TGTGCCAGCAGCGATAGAAAAGGTTCTTCCTACAATGAGCAGTTCTTC,CASSDRKGSSYNEQFF,TRBJ2-1,.,TRBV7-2,many
TGTGCCAGCAGCTTTGCCGGGACAGTATCCTACGAGCAGTACTTC,CASSFAGTVSYEQYF,TRBJ2-7,TRBD1,TRBV7-9,many
TGTGCCAGCAGTCCCTCGACAGGGCTCGCTGAAGCTTTCTTT,CASSPSTGLAEAFF,TRBJ1-1,TRBD1,TRBV7-9,many
TGTGCCAGCAGCCAACGCCACTTGTGGACTGAAGCTTTCTTT,CASSQRHLWTEAFF,TRBJ1-1,.,TRBV4-2,many
TGTGCCATCAGTGACTCTGCGAACACCCCGGGCAATCAGCCCCAGCATTTT,CAISDSANTPGNQPQHF,TRBJ1-5,.,TRBV10-3,many